The sequence of this T cell receptor (beta chain) was determined in a study of CD8+ T cells in alopecia areata. Study-level results: Tissue-resident alphabeta T cells belonging to normal skin likewise get sequenced within scalp specimens. Higher clonality than in normal scalp was seen in lesional scalp, especially alopecia totalis/universalis. Throughout tofacitinib, many expanded lesional clones continued to persist in scalp and blood.

V lost 0 bases, J lost 7 bases, and 10 bases lay in between. The CDR3 is 14 residues long. Germline-derived CDR1 and CDR2 are SEHNR and FQNEAQ (reference sequence). A word on this clone: Its antigen is still unknown.

Sequencing relied on a cDNA template that was reverse transcribed from extracted RNA. The assay was immunoSEQ multiplex PCR, and TCRdb's table has in-frame clones only and misses some. The profile shows 120,000 or so clones, around 60% of them singletons. Treatment denoted: oral pan-JAK inhibitor, 5-10 mg twice daily. The authors sorted CD4+ and CD8+ T cells from PBMCs. The TCR comes from a human donor with alopecia areata. The chain couples TRBV7-9 to TRBJ2-1; D is unclear. The sequencing used CD4+ T cells sorted from blood, collected at week 4, from a patient treated with tofacitinib. The CDR3 loop is CASSLAASMNEQFF. CDR3 sequence (DNA): TGTGCCAGCAGCTTAGCGGCTAGTATGAATGAGCAGTTCTTC.